The clone carrying this TCR beta chain was observed many times. What it binds is not known. Time point meaning: sample taken at primary tumor resection. TCRs were sequenced from unsorted whole RNA of tumor, nontumor lung or PBMC. This entry belongs to a study of spatial heterogeneity in lung cancer. Across the study: Alpha-chain sequences were consistently detected in smaller numbers than beta-chain sequences.

Germline CDR1 reads SGHAT; CDR2 reads FQNNGV. The CDR3 totals 15 residues. Trimming cost V 1 base and J 2 bases, with 8 bases left between them. The study, taken as a whole, reports: Ubiquitous, expanded tumor-derived TCRs were more frequently observed in blood at resection than at follow-up.

TCRdb re-analysed the 5' RACE reads in MiXCR, keeping a single row per CDR3 protein. Of approximately 40,000 distinct CDR3 sequences listed, 6.5% to 8.5% are singletons. The V and J genes are TRBV11-2 and TRBJ2-2; no clear D. Sample: PBMCs, taken at surgery. The TCR comes from a male donor with early-stage non-small cell lung cancer. In DNA form, the CDR3 reads TGTGCCAGCAGCTTAGTAGGCACTAACACCGGGGAGCTGTTTTTT. This translates into CASSLVGTNTGELFF.